The TCR beta chain under discussion was sequenced for a study of T cells after yellow fever vaccination. Study results and caveats: Peaking faster, on day 5 versus 15, the secondary response was nonetheless weaker. Primary-vaccination clones mostly resurfaced post-booster (nearly 97% CD4, roughly 90% CD8). Overall, a small share of clonotypes was seen in both CD4 and CD8 compartments.

The TCR cDNA carried a universal primer site and UMIs from 5'RACE template switching. TCRdb passed the 5' RACE reads through MiXCR, listing each CDR3 protein once. The table records around 350,000 distinct CDR3 sequences, around 6.4% of them present only once. The CDR3 extends over 14 amino acids. Germline CDR1 reads SGHTA; CDR2 reads FQGNSA. V was pared by 6 bases and J by 7 bases, with 18 bases between. This clonotype was observed at least ten times. The antigen is unknown. The sequence came from a man aged 30 to 45 who received the YFV17D yellow fever vaccine. V is TRBV7-2 and J is TRBJ2-5; TRBD1 might be the D (5 bases). Sequencing was performed on PBMCs, taken 5 days after the yellow fever booster vaccination. The CDR3 nucleotides are TGTGCCAGCAGAGAGAGACAGCACCTGGCGACCCAGTACTTC. It codes for CASRERQHLATQYF.